The 9 T cell receptor beta chains below come from one sample, sequenced in a study of monozygotic twins with inflammatory bowel disease. TCRdb re-called the 5' RACE reads, yielding one record per CDR3 amino acid sequence without DNA. The table lists approximately 340,000 distinct CDR3 sequences. The material sequenced was blood. These receptors were taken from a human donor with ulcerative colitis or Crohn's disease, or a healthy co-twin of an affected twin (not recorded which).

The chain links TRBV7-9 to TRBJ2-7. Germline CDR1 and CDR2: SEHNR and FQNEAQ (reference sequence). The CDR3 is 16 residues long. The CDR3 sequence: CASSLYGSRDSYEQYF.

V usage is TRBV29-1 and J usage is TRBJ2-7; TCRdb designates TRBD1, a call that cannot be tested without DNA. The CDR3 runs to 14 residues. The V gene's germline CDR1 is SQVTM and CDR2 ANQGSEA. The CDR3 loop is CSARSTGDAYEQYF.

This sequence joins TRBV5-1 and TRBJ2-6. Germline V gene sequence: CDR1 SGHRS, CDR2 YFSETQ. The CDR3 covers 17 residues. CDR3 sequence: CASSLAISTAGANVLTF.

The chain links TRBV6-1 to TRBJ1-5; the TCRdb D gene call, TRBD1, has no DNA to confirm it. CDR1 and CDR2 (germline): MNHNS, SASEGT. The CDR3 runs to 15 residues. CDR3 in amino acids: CASSPLDRDNQPQHF.

The V call is TRBV12-3 or TRBV12-4, the J call TRBJ1-5; TCRdb gives TRBD1 as the D gene, but with no DNA this cannot be confirmed. This CDR3 is 14 amino acids long. CDR3 sequence: CASGRDRDNQPQHF.

The chain is built from TRBV28 and TRBJ2-2; TCRdb selects TRBD1, and the lack of DNA leaves this call unchecked. Germline CDR1 and CDR2: MDHEN and SYDVKM. The CDR3 covers 18 residues. The chain's CDR3 is CASTPDRGRRINTGELFF.

This rearrangement joins TRBV5-1 to TRBJ2-1. CDR1 and CDR2 (germline): SGHRS, YFSETQ. This CDR3 spans 12 amino acids. The CDR3 spells CASSLTSNEQFF.

V is TRBV4-2 and J is TRBJ2-4; TCRdb's D call of TRBD2 is untestable without DNA. This CDR3 spans 17 amino acids. CDR1 and CDR2 (germline): LGHNA, YNFKEQ. The CDR3 reads CASSQVLAGLAKNIQYF.

This CDR3 reads CASSLPSTDTQYF. The chain employs TRBV7-6 and TRBJ2-3. The CDR3 runs 13 residues. From germline, CDR1 is SGHVS and CDR2 FNYEAQ.